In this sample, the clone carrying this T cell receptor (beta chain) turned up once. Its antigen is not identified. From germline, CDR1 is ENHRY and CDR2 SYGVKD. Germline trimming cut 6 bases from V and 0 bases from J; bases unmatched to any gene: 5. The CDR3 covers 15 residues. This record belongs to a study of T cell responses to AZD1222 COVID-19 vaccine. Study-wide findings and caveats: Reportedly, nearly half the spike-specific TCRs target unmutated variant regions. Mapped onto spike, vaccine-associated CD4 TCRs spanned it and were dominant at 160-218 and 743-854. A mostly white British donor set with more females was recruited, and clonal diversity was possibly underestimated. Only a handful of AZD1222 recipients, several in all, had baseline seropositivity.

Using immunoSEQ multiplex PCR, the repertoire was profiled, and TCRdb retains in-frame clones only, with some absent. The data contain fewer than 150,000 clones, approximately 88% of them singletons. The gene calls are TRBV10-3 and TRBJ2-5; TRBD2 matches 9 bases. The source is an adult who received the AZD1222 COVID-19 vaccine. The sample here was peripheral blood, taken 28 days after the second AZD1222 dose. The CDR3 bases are TGTGCCATCAGCCCAGCGGGAGGCCACCAAGAGACCCAGTACTTC. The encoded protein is CAISPAGGHQETQYF.